Listed below are T cell receptor beta chains from one sample, sequenced in a study of shared clonotypes between healthy human individuals. Clones were read by immunoSEQ multiplex PCR, and TCRdb kept only the in-frame ones, dropping some. The table records about 800,000 clones, about 97% of them present only once. Sequenced: naive CD8+ T cells sorted from blood. Source of these receptors: a man under 40 in good health. Each CDR3 is given with its conserved first and last residue. The D gene is left open where the match is weak.

j_call v_call d_call cdr3_aa cdr3_nt
TRBJ2-7 TRBV19 - CASRGRESSYEQYF TGTGCCAGCCGGGGGCGGGAGAGCTCCTACGAGCAGTACTTC
TRBJ1-5 TRBV27 TRBD1 CASSRDRGDQPQHF TGTGCCAGCTCCAGGGACAGGGGCGATCAGCCCCAGCATTTT
TRBJ2-3 TRBV19 TRBD2 CASSPGLAAQYF TGTGCCAGTAGCCCGGGACTAGCCGCGCAGTATTTT
TRBJ2-7 TRBV18 - CASSTGDTVFYEQYF TGTGCCAGCTCAACGGGGGACACCGTATTCTACGAGCAGTACTTC
TRBJ2-2 TRBV5-5 - CASSLARMGTGELFF TGTGCCAGCAGCTTGGCCCGGATGGGCACCGGGGAGCTGTTTTTT
TRBJ2-5 TRBV11-2 TRBD1 CASSFRTGGKETQYF TGTGCCAGCAGCTTTAGGACAGGGGGAAAAGAGACCCAGTACTTC
TRBJ2-1 TRBV25-1 TRBD2 CASSGFSRTGGPFYEQFF TGTGCCAGCAGTGGATTCTCCCGTACGGGAGGGCCTTTCTATGAGCAGTTCTTC
TRBJ2-7 TRBV19 TRBD1 CASSPHGQGTYEQYF TGTGCCAGTAGTCCCCACGGACAGGGAACCTACGAGCAGTACTTC
TRBJ2-1 TRBV11-1 TRBD2 CASSPSGINNEQFF TGTGCCAGCAGCCCCAGCGGGATTAACAATGAGCAGTTCTTC
TRBJ2-1 TRBV27 - CASSLGALNEQFF TGTGCCAGCAGTTTAGGGGCCCTCAATGAGCAGTTCTTC
TRBJ2-2 TRBV4-1 TRBD2 CASSHPGLATGELFF TGCGCCAGCAGCCACCCGGGACTAGCCACCGGGGAGCTGTTTTTT
TRBJ2-1 TRBV19 TRBD2 CASKKREPSYNEQFF TGTGCCAGTAAGAAGCGGGAACCTTCCTACAATGAGCAGTTCTTC